This T cell receptor beta chain was captured in a study of T-cell reconstitution after alpha-beta-depleted transplantation in children. From germline, CDR1 is GTSNPN and CDR2 SVGIG (reference sequence). V was cut by 2 bases and J by 7 bases, with 11 bases left in between. The CDR3 extends over 13 amino acids. Unique molecular identifiers were built into the TCRbeta library. TCRdb reprocessed the PCR reads with MiXCR, giving one entry per CDR3 protein. This table has hundreds of thousands of distinct CDR3 sequences, about an eighth appearing once. This clonotype was seen only a few times. The receptor was derived from a male patient younger than 18 who had a stem cell transplant for acute myeloid leukemia, so the T cells may come from the graft donor. The chain uses TRBV30 and TRBJ1-4; D is ambiguous. Sequencing used PBMCs, mostly from graft donor cells, obtained 360 days after TCRalphabeta/CD19-depleted stem cell transplant. CDR3 sequence (DNA): TGTGCCTGGAGTTTCTCAGAGCGTGAAAAACTGTTTTTT. Its protein is CAWSFSEREKLFF.